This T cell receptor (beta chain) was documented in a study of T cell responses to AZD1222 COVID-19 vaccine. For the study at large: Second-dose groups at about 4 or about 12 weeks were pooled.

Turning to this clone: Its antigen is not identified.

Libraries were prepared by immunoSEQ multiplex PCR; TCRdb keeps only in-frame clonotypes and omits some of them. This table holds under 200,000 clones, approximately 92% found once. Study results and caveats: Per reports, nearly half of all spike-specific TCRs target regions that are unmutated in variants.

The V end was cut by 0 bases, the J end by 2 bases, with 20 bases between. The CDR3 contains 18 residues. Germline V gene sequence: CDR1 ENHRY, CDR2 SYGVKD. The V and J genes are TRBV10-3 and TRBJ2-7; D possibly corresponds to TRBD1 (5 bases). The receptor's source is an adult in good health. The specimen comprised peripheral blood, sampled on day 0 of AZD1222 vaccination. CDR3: CAISESKVGQGGTYEQYF. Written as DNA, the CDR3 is TGTGCCATCAGTGAGTCGAAGGTAGGGCAGGGCGGCACCTACGAGCAGTACTTC.